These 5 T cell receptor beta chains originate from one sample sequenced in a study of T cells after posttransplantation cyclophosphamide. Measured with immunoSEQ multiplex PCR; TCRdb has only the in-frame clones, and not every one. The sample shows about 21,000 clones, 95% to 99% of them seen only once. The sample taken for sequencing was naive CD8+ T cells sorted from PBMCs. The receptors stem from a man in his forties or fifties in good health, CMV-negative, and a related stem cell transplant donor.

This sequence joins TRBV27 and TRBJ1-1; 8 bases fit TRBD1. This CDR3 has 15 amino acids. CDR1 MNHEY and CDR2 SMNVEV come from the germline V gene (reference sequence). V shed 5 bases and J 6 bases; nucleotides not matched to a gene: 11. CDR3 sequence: CASSLGGTGPSEAFF. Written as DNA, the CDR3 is TGTGCCAGCAGTCTCGGTGGGACAGGCCCCTCTGAAGCTTTCTTT.

The CDR3 DNA reads TGTGCCAGCAGCGCCGGGGACAGGGGGAAGAGAGATACGCAGTATTTT. It encodes CASSAGDRGKRDTQYF. The chain uses TRBV9 and TRBJ2-3, with 11 bases fitting TRBD1. V gave up 3 bases and J gave up 5 bases; unmatched junction bases: 8. Germline CDR1 is SGDLS and CDR2 is YYNGEE. This CDR3 comprises 16 residues.

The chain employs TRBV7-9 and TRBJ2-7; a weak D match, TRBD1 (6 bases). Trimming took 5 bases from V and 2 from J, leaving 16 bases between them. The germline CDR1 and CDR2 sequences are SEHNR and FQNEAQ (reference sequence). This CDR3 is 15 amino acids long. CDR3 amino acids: CASSPGTSVAYEQYF. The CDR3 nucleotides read TGTGCCAGCAGCCCCGGGACATCCGTAGCCTACGAGCAGTACTTC.

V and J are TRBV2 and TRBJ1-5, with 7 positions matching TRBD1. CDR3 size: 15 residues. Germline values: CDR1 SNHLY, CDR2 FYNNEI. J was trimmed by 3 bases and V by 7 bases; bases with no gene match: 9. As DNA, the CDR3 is TGTGCCAGCAAAATTCGAGACAGGGCCAATCAGCCCCAGCATTTT. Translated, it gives CASKIRDRANQPQHF. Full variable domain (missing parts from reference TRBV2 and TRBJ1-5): EPEVTQTPSHQVTQMGQEVILRCVPISNHLYFYWYRQILGQKVEFLVSFYNNEISEKSEIFDDQFSVERPDGSNFTLKIRSTKLEDSAMYFCASKIRDRANQPQHFGDGTRLSIL.

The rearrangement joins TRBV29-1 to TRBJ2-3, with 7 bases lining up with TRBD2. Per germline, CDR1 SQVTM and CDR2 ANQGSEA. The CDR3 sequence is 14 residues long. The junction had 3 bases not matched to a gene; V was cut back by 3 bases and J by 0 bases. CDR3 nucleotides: TGCAGCGTTGACCTAGCGGCTAGCACAGATACGCAGTATTTT. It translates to CSVDLAASTDTQYF.